This TCR beta chain originates from a study of beta chain features in type 1 diabetes. Findings and caveats of the study: Type 1 diabetes patients had moderately but significantly shorter TCRB CDR3s in all four CD4+ subsets. There were fewer insertions and more deletions at the VDJ junctions of type 1 diabetes patients. The similarity of naive, central memory and Treg TCRB repertoires appeared greater among patients than among healthy donors.

The whole isolated RNA underwent reverse transcription, so sequencing captured expressed TCRB transcripts. Method: immunoSEQ multiplex PCR; TCRdb's copy keeps in-frame clones and lacks some. The sample holds 600,000 to 700,000 clones, about an eighth seen once. This clone showed up just a few times. As yet, its antigen is unknown. Sequenced sample: naive CD4+ T cells from blood. This clonotype originated in a man aged 18 to 30 with type 1 diabetes.

CDR3 region: CAISEADSIQDTQYF. In DNA, the CDR3 is TGTGCCATCAGTGAGGCGGACTCCATCCAAGATACGCAGTATTTT. This chain uses TRBV10-3 with TRBJ2-3; D may be TRBD2 (5 bases). CDR3 length: 15 residues. Germline CDR1 ENHRY, CDR2 SYGVKD. V gave up 2 bases and J gave up 5 bases, with 14 bases separating them.